The clone carrying this T cell receptor beta chain appeared many times. The target antigen is unknown. The data derive from a study of identical twins. Template switching introduced a universal primer site, and the cDNA bore unique molecular identifiers. TCRdb redid the calling of the 5' RACE reads with MiXCR, one entry per CDR3 protein. The sample holds approximately 680,000 distinct CDR3 sequences, just over 7% seen once. Notes on the study in general: Memory repertoires showed no such pattern, whereas abundant cord blood beta clonotypes carried fewer insertions. The degree of excess twin sharing was weaker in beta out-of-frame sequences.

These data were also reused for a study on yellow fever vaccine responses in identical twins. As that report states: Twins reportedly had a vaccine T cell response that seemed partly convergent, partly personalized.

This clonotype was sampled from a young woman in good health. Sequencing used PBMCs.

The CDR3 here is CASSFERTLQETQYF. Written as DNA, the CDR3 is TGTGCCAGCAGTTTTGAGCGGACGCTCCAAGAGACCCAGTACTTC. The genes are TRBV28 and TRBJ2-5; tentative D call: TRBD2 (5 bases). The ends were cut back, 3 bases at V and 1 base at J, with 12 bases in the middle. This CDR3 is 15 amino acids long. Looked up from germline, CDR1 is MDHEN and CDR2 is SYDVKM. Full variable domain (missing parts from reference TRBV28 and TRBJ2-5): DVKVTQSSRYLVKRTGEKVFLECVQDMDHENMFWYRQDPGLGLRLIYFSYDVKMKEKGDIPEGYSVSREKKERFSLILESASTNQTSMYLCASSFERTLQETQYFGPGTRLLVL.